This T cell receptor beta chain was identified during a study of blood T cell repertoires in COVID-19 (dated by TCRdb to 2018 to 2020). About the full investigation: The collaborator samples originated in the United States, Italy and Spain and spanned the acute and convalescent phases of COVID-19. The sample metadata nearly always contained a de-identified subject ID, COVID-19 status, age in years and sex. Where available, HLA class I and class II types were taken from metadata supplied by the sample provider and were not determined by assay-based typing. The samples were drawn from two sources: the first 160 participants of the ongoing ImmuneRACE study, and approximately 1,300 subjects contributed by 6 global collaborators. The repertoires were released in a freely available public database intended as a resource for research on the immune response to SARS-CoV-2. Subjects who had been exposed to COVID-19, were actively infected with it, or had recovered from it provided the deeply sampled blood TCRbeta repertoires that made up the dataset. The material from the prospective study consisted of cDNA or gDNA derived from T cells, B-cell-depleted T cells, or PBMCs.

General findings and caveats noted by the study authors: The quantity of clinical and demographic metadata differed by source and by participant and was supplied without curation.

The CDR3 covers 14 residues, taking in both the cysteine and the phenylalanine. CDR3 DNA is the only sequence kept; it has 42 bases, read in frame from the first base. CDR1 MDHEN and CDR2 SYDVKM were looked up in the germline V gene. Trimmed from V: 3 bases; trimmed from J: 2 bases; junction bases lacking a gene match: 1. Whole blood was collected in K2EDTA tubes by collaborating institutions according to the institutions' own protocols. Collaborator samples were shipped for TCRbeta analysis as frozen whole blood, isolated PBMCs, or DNA extracted from either sample type. In this sample, this clone turned up once. Its antigen specificity is not known. Base qualities are not provided; no much larger clone lies one nucleotide away. TCRbeta CDR3 regions were amplified from genomic DNA using the immunoSEQ Assay, a bias-controlled multiplex PCR. The authors processed their data as follows. Within the assay, amplification of reference gene primers was used to estimate how many nucleated cells each sample contained. To quantify the absolute abundance of each unique TCRbeta CDR3 rearrangement, sequence reads were collapsed and filtered. Productive Simpson clonality was computed per sample as the square root of Simpson's diversity index over productive rearrangements. The immuneACCESS repertoire file appears here via TCRdb, limited to in-frame rearrangements. These files lack a portion of the clones; in checked studies, under half of the deficit traces to unresolved V genes, and the cause of the others is not known. V, J and clone size reflect that table, while D and trimming were determined from the DNA. The sample table lists some 70,000 clones, 87% of them with a count of one. Approximately 7% of the sample comes from the top ten.

Sequencing was done on a sample of peripheral blood. This sequence was found in a man over 45 with active COVID-19. In this chain, TRBV28 is recombined with TRBJ1-3; 7 nucleotides in the junction match TRBD1. CDR3 loop: CASSFQGAGNTIYF. In nucleotide form, the sequence is TGTGCCAGCAGTTTTCAGGGGGCTGGAAACACCATATATTTT.